The 29 T cell receptor beta chains below come from one sample, sequenced in a study of cytomegalovirus exposure and HLA in healthy donors. With 60 Vbeta and 13 Jbeta primers, the PCR was carried out. Using immunoSEQ multiplex PCR, the repertoire was profiled, and TCRdb retains in-frame clones only, with some absent. The table lists about 130,000 clones, 77% of them singletons. The sequencing input was PBMCs. The receptors come from a male donor in good health and CMV-seronegative.

The V call is TRBV5-6, the J call TRBJ2-3; D remains ambiguous. Trimming removed 0 bases from V and 0 bases from J, with 5 bases in between. Germline V gene data show CDR1 as SGHDT and CDR2 as YYEEEE. The CDR3 has 14 residues. The CDR3 coding sequence is TGTGCCAGCAGCTTGGGACTTAGCACAGATACGCAGTATTTT. Its translation is CASSLGLSTDTQYF. Looking up the rest from reference TRBV5-6 and TRBJ2-3 gives the full variable domain: DAGVTQSPTHLIKTRGQQVTLRCSPKSGHDTVSWYQQALGQGPQFIFQYYEEEERQRGNFPDRFSGHQFPNYSSELNVNALLLGDSALYLCASSLGLSTDTQYFGPGTRLTVL.

The chain employs TRBV7-2 and TRBJ1-1, with D possibly TRBD1 on 6 matching bases. Looked up from germline, CDR1 is SGHTA and CDR2 is FQGNSA. The CDR3 has 14 residues. The V end was cut by 3 bases, the J end by 1 base, with 9 bases between. CDR3 coding DNA: TGTGCCAGCAGCTTTCGGGGGGCGAACACTGAAGCTTTCTTT. This translates into CASSFRGANTEAFF.

This rearrangement joins TRBV7-9 to TRBJ2-3, with a weak D call TRBD1 (5 bases). The CDR3 spans 14 residues. Germline V gene data show CDR1 as SEHNR and CDR2 as FQNEAQ (reference sequence). V was trimmed by 4 bases and J by 4 bases, leaving 12 bases between them. The CDR3 coding sequence is TGTGCCAGCAGCTGGGGCCCCGTCCCAGATACGCAGTATTTT. Translated: CASSWGPVPDTQYF. The full variable domain, in which reference TRBV7-9 and TRBJ2-3 provide the parts outside the CDR3, is DTGVSQNPRHKITKRGQNVTFRCDPISEHNRLYWYRQTLGQGPEFLTYFQNEAQLEKSRLLSDRFSAERPKGSFSTLEIQRTEQGDSAMYLCASSWGPVPDTQYFGPGTRLTVL.

CDR3 loop: CASMGGSGANVLTF. CDR3 sequence (DNA): TGCGCCAGCATGGGGGGTTCTGGGGCCAACGTCCTGACTTTC. This chain joins TRBV23-1 and TRBJ2-6; D may be TRBD2 (6 bases). TRBV23-1 is an ORF, and what it does is uncertain. V dropped 7 bases and J dropped 1 base, with 8 bases sitting between them. The CDR3 spans 14 residues.

This chain connects TRBV13 to TRBJ2-7; a possible D gene is TRBD2 (6 bases). The germline V gene has CDR1 PRHDT and CDR2 FYEKMQ (reference sequence). Trimming stripped 0 bases from V and 4 bases from J, with 7 bases between. CDR3 length equals 13 residues. CDR3: CASSLGSGYEQYF. The CDR3 nucleotides are TGTGCCAGCAGCTTAGGGAGCGGGTACGAGCAGTACTTC.

The chain combines TRBV7-9 with TRBJ1-1; D is unclear. V lost 4 bases and J lost 3, with 9 bases in between. Germline V lookup: CDR1 SEHNR, CDR2 FQNEAQ (reference sequence). This CDR3 comprises 13 residues. CDR3 region: CASSSKSDTEAFF. The CDR3 DNA sequence: TGTGCCAGCAGCTCCAAGAGCGACACTGAAGCTTTCTTT.

This chain links TRBV12-5 with TRBJ2-1; TRBD2 is a possible D gene (6 bases). CDR3 length equals 16 residues. V dropped 6 bases and J dropped 7 bases, with 22 bases sitting between them. Germline assignment: CDR1 LGHNT and CDR2 FRNRAP. The DNA for the CDR3 is TGTGCTAGTGGCCCACCCCTCGGGGACTCTCGAAATGAGCAGTTCTTC. Amino acids: CASGPPLGDSRNEQFF.

This clone has more than one count but fewer than ten. The rearrangement joins TRBV6-5 to TRBJ2-2; 9 bases agree with TRBD1. The CDR3 runs to 15 residues. Germline V gene lookup returns CDR1 MNHEY and CDR2 SVGAGI. V trimming: 6 bases; J trimming: 5 bases; junction bases outside the gene matches: 7. CDR3 amino acids: CASSQGQGITGELFF. CDR3 nucleotide sequence: TGTGCCAGCAGCCAGGGACAGGGTATAACCGGGGAGCTGTTTTTT.

Concerning this clone itself: Within the sample, other DNA sequences also encode this same CDR3. The J gene is TRBJ2-5, the V gene TRBV5-1; D unresolved. V was cut by 0 bases and J by 4 bases, with 4 bases left in between. Germline CDR1 reads SGHRS; CDR2 reads YFSETQ. CDR3 size: 12 residues. The DNA for the CDR3 is TGCGCCAGCAGCTTGGCCGGAGAGACCCAGTACTTC. Translated, it gives CASSLAGETQYF.

The chain couples TRBV5-3 to TRBJ1-1; perhaps TRBD1 as D (6 bases). TRBV5-3 is filed as an ORF, its function uncertain. The germline V and J ends were trimmed by 3 bases and 5 bases, with 17 bases remaining between them. The CDR3 contains 15 residues. The chain's CDR3 is CARSSFIQGFTEAFF. The CDR3 DNA reads TGTGCCAGAAGCTCGTTCATACAGGGTTTTACTGAAGCTTTCTTT.

The chain couples TRBV19 to TRBJ2-1; 10 positions match TRBD1. There are 14 residues in the CDR3. J gave up 2 bases and V 9 bases, and 4 bases lay outside the gene matches. Germline lookup yields CDR1 LNHDA and CDR2 SQIVND (reference sequence). CDR3 sequence reads: CARPGTGAYNEQFF. The CDR3 nucleotides are TGTGCCAGACCCGGGACAGGGGCCTACAATGAGCAGTTCTTC.

This rearrangement joins TRBV28 to TRBJ1-2; unclear D gene. The CDR3 length is 12 residues. With 7 bases removed from V and 7 bases from J, the gap between germline ends came to 13 bases. Germline CDR1 and CDR2: MDHEN and SYDVKM. The CDR3 reads CASTVGYGGYTF. The CDR3 DNA follows: TGTGCCAGCACCGTCGGTTATGGTGGCTACACCTTC.

The rearrangement links TRBV6-1 to TRBJ2-5; TRBD2 agrees at 7 bases. With V trimmed by 3 bases and J by 4 bases, 8 bases remained unmatched. CDR1 is MNHNS and CDR2 is SASEGT in the germline V gene. This CDR3 region has 15 residues. CDR3 in amino acids: CASSDGAGVGETQYF. The CDR3 nucleotides read TGTGCCAGCAGTGATGGGGCGGGAGTAGGAGAGACCCAGTACTTC.

This rearrangement joins TRBV7-9 to TRBJ1-5; D uncertain. Between the trimmed V and J ends, which lost 5 bases and 2 bases, there was a span of 10 bases. The CDR3 covers 14 residues. Germline CDR1 reads SEHNR; CDR2 reads FQNEAQ (reference sequence). CDR3 region: CASSPSQGNQPQHF. DNA for the CDR3: TGTGCCAGCAGCCCCTCTCAGGGCAATCAGCCCCAGCATTTT.

The chain combines TRBV14 with TRBJ2-3; D unresolved. Trimming pared 4 bases from V and 4 bases from J, leaving 12 bases between. This CDR3 contains 14 residues. From germline, CDR1 is SGHDN and CDR2 FVKESK. As DNA, the CDR3 is TGTGCCAGCAGCCCCGATATAACGGCAGATACGCAGTATTTT. Translation: CASSPDITADTQYF.

This clone was counted between two and nine times. The V and J genes are TRBV6-5 and TRBJ1-2; 7 bases line up with TRBD1. The CDR3 is 15 residues long. The V gene end was trimmed by 6 bases and the J gene end by 4 bases; junction bases not matched to a gene: 11. Germline V gene data show CDR1 as MNHEY and CDR2 as SVGAGI. CDR3 in amino acids: CASRDAGGLGYGYTF. CDR3 sequence (DNA): TGTGCCAGCAGGGACGCAGGGGGTTTAGGCTATGGCTACACCTTC.

A remark on this clone: At one end, the junction sequence differs from germline, possibly due to a read error. The rearrangement links TRBV7-9 to TRBJ2-7; a possible D gene is TRBD1 (5 bases). The CDR3 is 16 residues long. Germline lookup yields CDR1 SEHNR and CDR2 FQNEAQ (reference sequence). The CDR3 sequence is CSSSPRLGLTSYEQYF. The CDR3 DNA reads TGTTCCAGCAGCCCGCGATTGGGGCTGACCTCCTACGAGCAGTACTTC.

In this sample, this clone turned up a few times. The chain links TRBV5-1 to TRBJ2-1; TRBD1 matches 9 bases. The ends lost 2 bases at V and 7 bases at J; junction bases unmatched: 10. Germline V CDR1 and CDR2: SGHRS, YFSETQ. The CDR3 has 16 residues. The CDR3 DNA reads as TGCGCCAGCAGCTTCCAGGCGGGACAGGGATTGAATGAGCAGTTCTTC. Its translation: CASSFQAGQGLNEQFF.

The chain has TRBV19 and TRBJ2-3; D perhaps matches TRBD2 (5 bases). The V gene lost 7 bases and the J gene lost 4 bases, with 12 bases spanning the gap. The germline CDR1 and CDR2 sequences are LNHDA and SQIVND (reference sequence). This CDR3 has 13 amino acids. In DNA, the CDR3 is TGTGCCAGTAAAATGAGAGCGGCAGATACGCAGTATTTT. Translating it yields CASKMRAADTQYF. The variable domain in full, with the rest retrieved from reference TRBV19 and TRBJ2-3, is DGGITQSPKYLFRKEGQNVTLSCEQNLNHDAMYWYRQDPGQGLRLIYYSQIVNDFQKGDIAEGYSVSREKKESFPLTVTSAQKNPTAFYLCASKMRAADTQYFGPGTRLTVL.

V is TRBV11-2 and J is TRBJ1-4; D possibly corresponds to TRBD1 (5 bases). Trimming took 0 bases from V and 7 from J, leaving 12 bases between them. The length of the CDR3 is 15 residues. From germline, CDR1 is SGHAT and CDR2 FQNNGV. The CDR3 region is CASSLDWQGIEKLFF. The CDR3 DNA is TGTGCCAGCAGCTTAGATTGGCAGGGCATTGAAAAACTGTTTTTT.

V and J are TRBV6-1 and TRBJ2-3; the D gene is possibly TRBD2 (5 bases). This CDR3 is built from 17 residues. The V end lost 0 bases, the J end lost 3 bases, and 16 bases lay between the germline ends. Germline lookup yields CDR1 MNHNS and CDR2 SASEGT. The CDR3, as DNA: TGTGCCAGCAGTGAAGCCTCCGGGGTAGAAGGTACAGATACGCAGTATTTT. This sequence encodes CASSEASGVEGTDTQYF.

Concerning this clone: One end of the junction is discordant with germline, which a read error may explain. Additional DNA sequences in this sample encode the identical CDR3. The genes are TRBV7-8 and TRBJ1-3, with D possibly matching TRBD1 (6 bases). Germline V gene lookup returns CDR1 SGHVS and CDR2 FQNEAQ. The CDR3 runs 15 residues. The CDR3 is CASSSSTGKGNTIYF. The CDR3 DNA sequence: TGTGCCAGCAGCTCCTCAACAGGGAAAGGAAATACCATATATTTT.

The V gene is TRBV10-2, the J gene TRBJ1-1; 9 bases align to TRBD1. V trimming: 2 bases; J trimming: 11 bases; junction bases outside the gene matches: 12. This CDR3 region has 15 residues. The germline V gene encodes CDR1 WSHSY and CDR2 SAAADI. The CDR3 DNA follows: TGCGCCAGCAGTGAGGCACAGGGGGCCCAAGTCTCGGCTTTCTTT. This encodes CASSEAQGAQVSAFF.

The rearrangement uses TRBV29-1 and TRBJ2-3; 8 nucleotides agree with TRBD2. Germline assignment: CDR1 SQVTM and CDR2 ANQGSEA. V lost 6 bases to trimming and J lost 2 bases; unmatched junction nucleotides: 13. This CDR3 is built from 16 residues. The CDR3 loop is CSVGRVSGKDTDTQYF. CDR3 nucleotides: TGCAGCGTCGGGCGGGTTAGCGGGAAAGACACAGATACGCAGTATTTT.

The chain is built from TRBV5-6 and TRBJ2-7; D gene uncertain. CDR3 length equals 13 residues. Germline lookup yields CDR1 SGHDT and CDR2 YYEEEE. With 4 bases removed from V and 2 bases from J, the gap between germline ends came to 10 bases. CDR3 coding DNA: TGTGCCAGCAGCGTGGGTGAGGCCTACGAGCAGTACTTC. This sequence encodes CASSVGEAYEQYF. The complete variable domain, with remaining parts taken from reference TRBV5-6 and TRBJ2-7, reads DAGVTQSPTHLIKTRGQQVTLRCSPKSGHDTVSWYQQALGQGPQFIFQYYEEEERQRGNFPDRFSGHQFPNYSSELNVNALLLGDSALYLCASSVGEAYEQYFGPGTRLTVT.

This clone was found a few times. The chain links TRBV4-3 to TRBJ1-3; 8 bases agree with TRBD1. Trimming removed 0 bases from V and 1 base from J; junction bases left unmatched: 8. Per germline, CDR1 LGHNA and CDR2 YSLEER. The CDR3 totals 18 residues. Here the CDR3 reads CASSQEGTGVGSGNTIYF. The CDR3 region has the DNA TGCGCCAGCAGCCAAGAAGGGACAGGAGTCGGTTCTGGAAACACCATATATTTT.

This chain connects TRBV5-6 to TRBJ1-1; D ambiguous. Germline assignment: CDR1 SGHDT and CDR2 YYEEEE. V was trimmed by 2 bases and J by 7 bases, leaving 6 bases between them. The CDR3 is 11 residues long. This chain's CDR3 is CASSFAVEAFF. The CDR3 region has the DNA TGTGCCAGCAGCTTCGCAGTTGAAGCTTTCTTT.

The chain uses TRBV4-1 and TRBJ2-1, with D possibly matching TRBD2 (7 bases). The V gene lost 4 bases and the J gene lost 9 bases, with 19 bases spanning the gap. Germline assignment: CDR1 MGHRA and CDR2 YSYEKL. This CDR3 region has 15 residues. The CDR3 nucleotides read TGCGCCAGCAGCCCTGGTGCTAGCGGCAGGGGTGAGCAGTTCTTC. It translates to CASSPGASGRGEQFF.

This chain joins TRBV6-5 and TRBJ2-2, with TRBD1 matching 8 bases. The junction had 6 bases not matched to a gene; V was cut back by 6 bases and J by 6 bases. Germline V lookup: CDR1 MNHEY, CDR2 SVGAGI. CDR3 length: 14 residues. CDR3 in amino acids: CASSETGVAGELFF. CDR3 bases: TGTGCCAGCAGCGAGACAGGGGTGGCCGGGGAGCTGTTTTTT.